The clone carrying this T cell receptor (beta chain) was seen a single time. Its antigen is not known. This specimen belongs to a study of cytomegalovirus exposure and HLA in healthy donors. Study-level information: Genotyping showed roughly 83% of over 350 donors falling in the Caucasian-associated ancestry cluster.

V was pared by 1 base and J by 3 bases, with 8 bases of the junction left unmatched. CDR3 size: 18 residues. Germline CDR1 and CDR2: SGHVS and FQNEAQ. Study-wide findings and caveats: Rarity characterized most TCR sequences, yet some public TCRs appeared in many donors. A later analysis reported that several of the most significant clusters appeared to be linked to common viral pathogens, among them Epstein-Barr virus. It was reported that the classifier diagnosed cytomegalovirus status with high specificity and sensitivity in both the original and validation cohorts.

Primers: 60 Vbeta forward and 13 Jbeta reverse. Generated by immunoSEQ multiplex PCR, the TCRdb table keeps only in-frame clones and is missing some. The sample includes around 58,000 clones, over 70% of them seen just once. This clonotype originated in a male donor in good health and CMV-seropositive. This sequence joins TRBV7-8 and TRBJ2-1; 11 bases fit TRBD2. The sample taken for sequencing was PBMCs. CDR3 residues: CASSLVPPLAGGYNEQFF. CDR3 sequence (DNA): TGTGCCAGCAGCTTAGTTCCCCCCCTAGCGGGGGGCTACAATGAGCAGTTCTTC.